This record looks at one T cell receptor beta chain sequence and its context. This sample is part of a study of T-cell memory formation after mild COVID-19. The overall study: The TCR clusters were mostly specific to one donor.

Between the trimmed V and J ends, which lost 1 base and 8 bases, there was a span of 11 bases. This CDR3 is 13 amino acids long. Germline CDR1 is SEHNR and CDR2 is FQNEAQ (reference sequence). TCRdb processed the 5' RACE reads anew with MiXCR; each CDR3 protein has one entry. The sample holds around 300,000 distinct CDR3 sequences; less than 9.5% are singletons and the top ten take under 25%. The sequence was collected from a man aged 18 to 29 who had mild COVID-19 (a few samples of this study predate the infection). Cell type and time point are not known. The genes are TRBV7-9 and TRBJ1-1, with unresolved D. What was sequenced was PBMCs or a T cell subset sorted from them (not recorded which). The CDR3 nucleotides are TGTGCCAGCAGCTTAGTAGTGGGAGAAGAAGCTTTCTTT. Translation: CASSLVVGEEAFF.